This T cell receptor (beta chain) was sequenced in a study of T cell repertoires in cytomegalovirus infection. Study-wide background: Recently identified HLA-C-restricted CMV epitopes were among the peptides used. From public TCR beta signatures came an indication of both CMV infection and matching HLA type. Findings of the study overall: The ex vivo response showed dominance by HLA-C-restricted CMV-specific TCR beta clonotypes. Based on cumulative public TCR beta family frequency, carriers of CMV plus the relevant HLA were identified.

TCRdb reprocessed the reads via MiXCR and lists one record per CDR3 protein. The sample holds approximately 910,000 distinct CDR3 sequences, around 30% seen once. About this clonotype itself: What it binds is unknown.

The CDR3 has 15 residues. Germline V gives CDR1 MNHEY, CDR2 SVGEGT. Germline trimming cut 7 bases from V and 8 bases from J; bases unmatched to any gene: 8. The gene calls are TRBV6-2 or TRBV6-3 and TRBJ2-1; 13 nucleotides agree with TRBD2. The source of this sequence is a human donor in good health (CMV status not recorded). Some clones in this sample may be carry-over from other donors' samples. The sequenced sample was cultured CD8+ T cells from PBMCs, obtained from culture after CMV antigen stimulation. The CDR3 reads CASTKLAGGPHEQFF. The CDR3 region has the DNA TGTGCCAGCACCAAACTAGCGGGGGGGCCCCATGAGCAGTTCTTC.